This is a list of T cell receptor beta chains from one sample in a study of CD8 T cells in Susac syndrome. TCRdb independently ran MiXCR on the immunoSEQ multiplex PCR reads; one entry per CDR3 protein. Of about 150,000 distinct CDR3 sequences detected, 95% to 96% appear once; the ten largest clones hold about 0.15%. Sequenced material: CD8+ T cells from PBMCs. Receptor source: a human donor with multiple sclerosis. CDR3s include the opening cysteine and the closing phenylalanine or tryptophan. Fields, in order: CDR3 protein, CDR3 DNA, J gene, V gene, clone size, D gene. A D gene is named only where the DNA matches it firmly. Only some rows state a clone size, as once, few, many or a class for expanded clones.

CASSLVTGESPLHF	TGTGCCAGCAGCTTAGTTACAGGGGAATCACCCCTCCACTTT	TRBJ1-6	TRBV7-9	NA	TRBD1
CASSPLGRDGDRGTLVF	TGTGCCAGCAGTCCGCTGGGCCGGGACGGAGACAGAGGTACCTTAGTCTTC	TRBJ2-1	TRBV27	once	NA
CASGAISYDEQFF	TGTGCCAGCGGAGCTATATCTTACGATGAGCAGTTCTTC	TRBJ2-1	TRBV7-8	once	NA
CASSQDRGTGAGELFF	TGCGCCAGCAGCCAAGATCGGGGGACAGGGGCCGGGGAGCTGTTTTTT	TRBJ2-2	TRBV4-1	NA	TRBD1
CASSFGASGSNEQFF	TGTGCCAGCAGTTTCGGAGCTAGCGGGAGTAATGAGCAGTTCTTC	TRBJ2-1	TRBV27	NA	TRBD2
CASRDGQVGTEAFF	TGCGCCAGCAGGGATGGACAGGTGGGAACTGAAGCTTTCTTT	TRBJ1-1	TRBV5-1	NA	TRBD1
CSARWEDHSYNEQFF	TGCAGTGCTAGGTGGGAGGACCACTCCTACAATGAGCAGTTCTTC	TRBJ2-1	TRBV20-1	NA	NA
CASSWWGQSYEQYF	TGTGCCAGCAGCTGGTGGGGACAGAGCTACGAGCAGTACTTC	TRBJ2-7	TRBV5-6	NA	TRBD1
CASSSGTAGGETQYF	TGTGCCAGCAGCTCCGGGACAGCCGGGGGGGAGACCCAGTACTTC	TRBJ2-5	TRBV13	few	NA
CASSLPQGLDTEAFF	TGTGCCAGCAGCTTACCTCAGGGATTGGACACTGAAGCTTTCTTT	TRBJ1-1	TRBV7-2	NA	NA
CATSRPDGNTEAFF	TGTGCCACCAGCAGACCGGACGGGAACACTGAAGCTTTCTTT	TRBJ1-1	TRBV15	NA	NA
CASSPRADSDDTQYF	TGTGCCAGCAGTCCCCGGGCGGACAGTGATGATACGCAGTATTTT	TRBJ2-3	TRBV25-1	NA	NA
CASSKDGPLAGEGETQYF	TGTGCCAGCAGCAAAGATGGCCCCTTAGCGGGGGAAGGGGAGACCCAGTACTTC	TRBJ2-5	TRBV21-1	NA	NA
CASTQGQESYEQYF	TGTGCCAGCACCCAAGGACAGGAGTCCTACGAGCAGTACTTC	TRBJ2-7	TRBV7-6	NA	TRBD1
CASSVLGGELFF	TGTGCCAGCAGTGTCCTAGGCGGGGAGCTGTTTTTT	TRBJ2-2	TRBV27	NA	NA
CATSLDRVPETQYF	TGTGCCACCAGTCTTGACAGGGTCCCCGAGACCCAGTACTTC	TRBJ2-5	TRBV15	NA	TRBD1
CASSLVPSDSYEQYF	TGTGCCAGCAGCTTAGTCCCCAGTGACTCCTACGAGCAGTACTTC	TRBJ2-7	TRBV7-9	NA	NA
CASSSPGVSGANVLTF	TGTGCCAGCAGCTCCCCCGGGGTCTCTGGGGCCAACGTCCTGACTTTC	TRBJ2-6	TRBV7-3	NA	NA
CASSPNPNTGGNEQFF	TGTGCCAGCAGCCCAAACCCCAATACAGGGGGCAATGAGCAGTTCTTC	TRBJ2-1	TRBV7-8	NA	TRBD1
CSARDRPLPQWDRVTDTQYF	TGCAGTGCTAGAGATCGCCCTCTGCCCCAATGGGACAGGGTTACAGATACGCAGTATTTT	TRBJ2-3	TRBV20-1	NA	TRBD1
CASSHRDGRMF	TGTGCCAGCAGCCATCGCGACGGACGAATGTTT	TRBJ1-1	TRBV3-1	NA	NA
CASSQDLGHEQYF	TGTGCCAGCAGCCAAGATCTTGGCCACGAGCAGTACTTC	TRBJ2-7	TRBV3-1	NA	NA
CSARKGETQYF	TGCAGTGCTAGGAAGGGGGAGACCCAGTACTTC	TRBJ2-5	TRBV20-1	NA	NA
CASSTGLEETQYF	TGTGCCAGCAGCACCGGACTAGAAGAGACCCAGTACTTC	TRBJ2-5	TRBV7-6	NA	TRBD2
CASSHGQERWGDGYTF	TGTGCCAGCAGCCACGGACAGGAGAGATGGGGAGATGGCTACACCTTC	TRBJ1-2	TRBV28	NA	TRBD1
CAWREEQATNEKLFF	TGTGCCTGGAGGGAAGAACAAGCAACTAATGAAAAACTGTTTTTT	TRBJ1-4	TRBV30	NA	NA
CSVETTRQGGSGETQYF	TGCAGCGTTGAGACCACCCGGCAGGGAGGCTCAGGAGAGACCCAGTACTTC	TRBJ2-5	TRBV29-1	NA	NA
CASSPRTGMVTEAFF	TGTGCCAGCAGCCCGCGGACAGGGATGGTCACTGAAGCTTTCTTT	TRBJ1-1	TRBV9	NA	TRBD1
CASSQIAGGPDTQYF	TGTGCCAGCAGCCAGATAGCGGGGGGCCCCGATACGCAGTATTTT	TRBJ2-3	TRBV3-1	NA	TRBD2
CASRTGTVNTEAFF	TGTGCCAGCAGAACCGGGACAGTGAACACTGAAGCTTTCTTT	TRBJ1-1	TRBV6-1	few	TRBD1
CASSPRDRNLNSGANVLTF	TGTGCCAGCAGCCCCAGGGACAGGAATCTCAACTCTGGGGCCAACGTCCTGACTTTC	TRBJ2-6	TRBV7-9	NA	TRBD1
CASSFQGRGSPLHF	TGTGCCAGCAGCTTTCAGGGTCGAGGCTCACCCCTCCACTTT	TRBJ1-6	TRBV5-4	NA	NA
CASSLTQGDIQYF	TGTGCCAGCAGTTTAACGCAGGGAGACATTCAGTACTTC	TRBJ2-4	TRBV27	NA	NA
CASSQSGLGHPYQETQYF	TGTGCCAGCAGCCAAAGTGGGCTAGGACACCCGTACCAAGAGACCCAGTACTTC	TRBJ2-5	TRBV14	NA	NA
CASGSPESYEQYF	TGTGCCAGCGGGTCGCCCGAATCCTACGAGCAGTACTTC	TRBJ2-7	TRBV15	NA	NA
CASRRGGGETQYF	TGTGCCAGCAGGCGGGGGGGCGGAGAGACCCAGTACTTC	TRBJ2-5	TRBV3-1	NA	TRBD2
CSALTGTLLGYEQYF	TGCAGTGCATTGACCGGGACCCTCCTCGGCTACGAGCAGTACTTC	TRBJ2-7	TRBV20-1	NA	NA
CAWSPGRSNQPQHF	TGTGCCTGGAGTCCTGGGAGGAGCAATCAGCCCCAGCATTTT	TRBJ1-5	TRBV30	NA	NA
CASSLVKTSGGSYNEQFF	TGTGCCAGCAGCTTAGTTAAGACTAGCGGGGGGTCATACAATGAGCAGTTCTTC	TRBJ2-1	TRBV7-2	NA	TRBD2
CASSVGAVQPQHF	TGTGCCAGCAGCGTAGGAGCCGTTCAGCCCCAGCATTTT	TRBJ1-5	TRBV9	NA	NA
CASSPPIAGGPYF	TGTGCCAGCAGCCCCCCCATAGCGGGGGGACCCTACTTC	TRBJ2-5	TRBV12-3/TRBV12-4	NA	TRBD2
CASSLRGHKNPSYNEQFF	TGTGCCAGCAGCCTCCGGGGACATAAGAATCCCTCCTACAATGAGCAGTTCTTC	TRBJ2-1	TRBV7-9	NA	NA
CSATSGGDLGTQYF	TGCAGTGCCACTAGCGGGGGCGACCTGGGGACCCAGTACTTC	TRBJ2-5	TRBV20-1	NA	TRBD2
CSVGQGLEAFF	TGCAGCGTTGGACAGGGTCTTGAAGCTTTCTTT	TRBJ1-1	TRBV29-1	NA	TRBD1
CASSASGRAADTQYF	TGTGCCAGCAGCGCAAGCGGGCGCGCCGCAGATACGCAGTATTTT	TRBJ2-3	TRBV9	NA	NA
CASRPRGSTDTQYF	TGTGCCAGCAGACCCCGGGGGAGCACAGATACGCAGTATTTT	TRBJ2-3	TRBV6-5	NA	NA
CSARDFMTVNTEAFF	TGCAGTGCTAGAGACTTTATGACGGTGAACACTGAAGCTTTCTTT	TRBJ1-1	TRBV20-1	once	NA
CASSPGASGEDTQYF	TGTGCCAGCAGCCCGGGGGCTAGCGGGGAAGATACGCAGTATTTT	TRBJ2-3	TRBV11-2	NA	TRBD2
CSASLGPWNEQFF	TGCAGCGCATCTCTCGGGCCATGGAATGAGCAGTTCTTC	TRBJ2-1	TRBV29-1	NA	NA